This TCR beta chain was captured in a study of cytomegalovirus exposure and HLA in healthy donors. Study-level results: A missense variant in DCLRE1C was later tied to TCR beta V- and J-gene trimming. Cytomegalovirus association was assigned to approximately 180 TCR beta chains.

PCR amplification relied on 60 Vbeta primers (plus 13 Jbeta primers). TCRdb keeps only in-frame clones here, not all; method: immunoSEQ multiplex PCR. This table has 70,000 to 85,000 clones, 70% to 85% appearing once. The CDR3 has 11 residues. Germline V gene sequence: CDR1 SGHRS, CDR2 YFSETQ. The germline V and J ends were trimmed by 7 bases and 2 bases, with 5 bases remaining between them. This clone was detected a few times. Its antigen is not known. This sequence originates from a middle-aged man in good health and CMV-seropositive. Sequencing used PBMCs. This chain links TRBV5-1 with TRBJ2-3; D remains unclear. The CDR3 region is CASGNTDTQYF. The CDR3 nucleotides read TGCGCCAGCGGCAACACAGATACGCAGTATTTT.